These 13 T cell receptor beta chains came from one sample sequenced in a study of metastatic and nonmetastatic thyroid tumors. No treatment had been given to any patient before thyroid surgery. TCRdb ran MiXCR on the PCR reads. The repertoire holds about 15,000 clones, with approximately 30% as singletons. Sequencing was performed on tumor tissue. The receptors here all came from a female donor with papillary thyroid cancer or a benign thyroid nodule (not recorded which). Some clones in this sample may be carry-over from other donors' samples.

The chain couples TRBV14 to TRBJ2-1; possible D gene TRBD2, 6 bases. V gave up 4 bases and J gave up 1 base, with 14 bases separating them. CDR1 is SGHDN and CDR2 is FVKESK in the germline V gene. The CDR3 runs 16 residues. This CDR3 is CASSPPGLPSYNEQFF. The CDR3 nucleotides read TGTGCCAGCAGCCCGCCGGGACTTCCTTCCTACAATGAGCAGTTCTTC. Complete variable domain (other parts from reference TRBV14 and TRBJ2-1): EAGVTQFPSHSVIEKGQTVTLRCDPISGHDNLYWYRRVMGKEIKFLLHFVKESKQDESGMPNNRFLAERTGGTYSTLKVQPAELEDSGVYFCASSPPGLPSYNEQFFGPGTRLTVL.

This clone was counted once. V usage is TRBV11-3 and J usage is TRBJ2-7; perhaps TRBD2 as D (5 bases). Per the germline V gene, CDR1 is SGHNT and CDR2 is YENEEA. The CDR3 sequence is 16 residues long. V was trimmed by 5 bases and J by 0 bases, leaving 17 bases between them. The CDR3 sequence: CASSRRTFFSSYEQYV. The CDR3 coding sequence is TGTGCCAGCAGCCGGAGGACCTTCTTCAGCTCCTACGAGCAGTACGTC.

This clone was seen a handful of times. The chain carries TRBV6-1 and TRBJ2-7, with D unresolved. The CDR3 is 13 amino acids. Per germline, CDR1 MNHNS and CDR2 SASEGT. Trimming shortened V by 6 bases and J by 4 bases, and 13 bases separated the two germline ends. CDR3 bases: TGTGCCAGCAGGGAAAGACCTGTTTACGAGCAGTACTTC. This codes for CASRERPVYEQYF.

This clone was counted a few times. The chain links TRBV27 to TRBJ2-7; 8 bases agree with TRBD2. From germline, CDR1 is MNHEY and CDR2 SMNVEV (reference sequence). Trimming removed 3 bases from V and 3 bases from J; junction bases left unmatched: 7. The CDR3 length is 15 residues. CDR3 protein: CASSFREGRGYEQYF. Here the CDR3 DNA reads TGTGCCAGCAGTTTTCGGGAGGGCCGAGGCTACGAGCAGTACTTC.

This clone was found many times. The J gene is TRBJ2-7, the V gene TRBV7-9, with D perhaps matching TRBD1 (6 bases). V was cut by 5 bases and J by 4 bases, with 9 bases left in between. From germline, CDR1 is SEHNR and CDR2 FQNEAQ (reference sequence). This CDR3 is built from 12 residues. The DNA of the CDR3 is TGTGCCAGCAGCAAGGACAGATACGAGCAGTACTTC. It is translated as CASSKDRYEQYF.

At least ten counts were recorded for this clone. This rearrangement joins TRBV6-1 to TRBJ1-2; D may be TRBD1 (5 bases). V was cut by 2 bases and J by 5 bases, with 15 bases left in between. The CDR3 totals 15 residues. Germline values: CDR1 MNHNS, CDR2 SASEGT. CDR3 amino acids: CASSEKGTAGYGYTF. The CDR3 region has the DNA TGTGCCAGCAGTGAAAAAGGAACGGCAGGGTATGGCTACACCTTC.

The chain links TRBV19 to TRBJ1-4; no clear D gene. This CDR3 contains 17 residues. V lost 2 bases to trimming and J lost 0 bases, with 13 bases between them. The germline gives CDR1 LNHDA, CDR2 SQIVND (reference sequence). The CDR3 reads CASSIHSRVATNEKLFF. The CDR3 bases are TGTGCCAGTAGTATACACAGCCGAGTTGCAACTAATGAAAAACTGTTTTTT.

V gene TRBV30 combines with J gene TRBJ1-5, with TRBD1 matching over 9 bases. The CDR3 length is 14 residues. Germline assignment: CDR1 GTSNPN and CDR2 SVGIG (reference sequence). Trimming removed 1 base from V and 6 bases from J; junction bases left unmatched: 4. The CDR3, as DNA: TGTGCCTGGAGTGCGGGGACAGGGAGTCAGCCCCAGCATTTT. It translates to CAWSAGTGSQPQHF.

This clone has ten or more counts. The J gene is TRBJ2-7, the V gene TRBV29-1; D is unclear. The germline CDR1 and CDR2 sequences are SQVTM and ANQGSEA. V lost 5 bases and J lost 1, with 6 bases in between. The CDR3 totals 11 residues. The CDR3 DNA reads TGCAGCGTTACACAATCCTACGAGCAGTACTTC. Amino acid sequence: CSVTQSYEQYF.

This clone was counted many times. The gene calls are TRBV3-1 and TRBJ2-7; 8 bases match TRBD2. Trimming removed 4 bases from V and 3 bases from J; junction bases left unmatched: 8. CDR3 length: 15 amino acids. In germline, CDR1 is LGHDT, CDR2 YNNKEL (reference sequence). This chain's CDR3 is CASSLGGAGVYEQYF. The CDR3 region has the DNA TGTGCCAGCAGCCTCGGGGGAGCGGGGGTCTACGAGCAGTACTTC.

This clone was seen many times. J is TRBJ2-7 and V is TRBV4-1; D unclear. Trimming pared 0 bases from V and 6 bases from J, leaving 15 bases between. Germline CDR1 is MGHRA and CDR2 is YSYEKL. This CDR3 has 15 residues. Here the CDR3 DNA reads TGCGCCAGCAGCCAAGATGGGCGGATCCCTGGCGAGCAGTACTTC. Its translation: CASSQDGRIPGEQYF.

V and J are TRBV5-1 and TRBJ2-7; D call uncertain. The CDR3 has 14 amino acids. CDR1 and CDR2 (germline): SGHRS, YFSETQ. V was pared by 0 bases and J by 2 bases, with 9 bases between. The CDR3 region is CASSLEGITYEQYF. In DNA form, the CDR3 reads TGCGCCAGCAGCTTGGAAGGGATTACCTACGAGCAGTACTTC.

This clone was counted only a few times. The J gene is TRBJ2-2, the V gene TRBV24-1, with 8 positions matching TRBD1. Germline values: CDR1 KGHDR, CDR2 SFDVKD. CDR3 size: 14 residues. J was trimmed by 1 base and V by 11 bases; bases with no gene match: 5. The CDR3 DNA sequence: TGTGCCATCTCCGGGACAGGGAACACCGGGGAGCTGTTTTTT. Translation gives CAISGTGNTGELFF.